The 15 T cell receptor beta chains listed next were all sequenced from one sample in a study of blood T cell repertoires in COVID-19. Assay: immunoSEQ multiplex PCR; the TCRdb copy retains only in-frame clones and omits some. The sample carries tens of thousands of clones, more than 75% recorded once. Material: peripheral blood. These receptors all come from a woman older than 75 with acute or convalescent COVID-19.

The chain joins TRBV13 to TRBJ2-3; 12 positions match TRBD2. After removal of 6 bases from V and 4 bases from J, the junction contained 2 bases not matched to a gene. Germline CDR1 reads PRHDT; CDR2 reads FYEKMQ (reference sequence). The CDR3 runs 14 residues. The CDR3 nucleotides are TGTGCCAGCAGACTAGCGGGGGGATCAGATACGCAGTATTTT. This encodes CASRLAGGSDTQYF.

In DNA, the CDR3 is TGTGCCAGCAGCCAAGTTGGGGGGACTAATGAAAAACTGTTTTTT. Protein sequence: CASSQVGGTNEKLFF. The V and J genes are TRBV14 and TRBJ1-4, with a possible D match to TRBD1 (5 bases). Per germline, CDR1 SGHDN and CDR2 FVKESK. V was pared by 1 base and J by 2 bases, with 8 bases between. The CDR3 contains 15 residues.

J is TRBJ1-5 and V is TRBV9; D not resolved. Germline CDR1 is SGDLS and CDR2 is YYNGEE. The V end was cut by 0 bases, the J end by 1 base, with 5 bases between. CDR3 length: 14 residues. This chain's CDR3 is CASSVDGSNQPQHF. The CDR3 bases are TGTGCCAGCAGCGTAGACGGGAGCAATCAGCCCCAGCATTTT.

This rearrangement joins TRBV5-5 to TRBJ1-2; 7 nucleotides line up with TRBD1. With 4 bases clipped from V and 8 bases from J, the junction kept 8 bases outside the gene matches. Germline CDR1 reads SGHKS; CDR2 reads YYEKEE (reference sequence). This CDR3 is built from 13 residues. CDR3 sequence reads: CASSTDRERGYTF. The CDR3 region has the DNA TGTGCCAGCAGCACTGACAGGGAACGCGGCTACACCTTC.

A few counts support this clone. CDR3 DNA sequence: TGTGCCAGCAGCAAACAGGGGGCGCATGGCTACACCTTC. Protein product: CASSKQGAHGYTF. The gene calls are TRBV9 and TRBJ1-2; 9 nucleotides agree with TRBD1. V trimming: 4 bases; J trimming: 6 bases; junction bases outside the gene matches: 4. This CDR3 is built from 13 residues. CDR1 SGDLS and CDR2 YYNGEE come from the germline V gene.

The sample holds one count of this clone. The CDR3 protein is CASSPTSGGPFSSYNEQFF. The CDR3 nucleotides are TGTGCCAGCAGCCCCACTAGCGGGGGCCCTTTCTCCTCCTACAATGAGCAGTTCTTC. The chain uses TRBV7-6 and TRBJ2-1, with TRBD2 identical over 11 bases. In germline, CDR1 is SGHVS, CDR2 FNYEAQ. CDR3 length: 19 residues. The V and J ends lost 5 bases and 0 bases, in that order; junction bases with no gene match: 12.

The rearrangement links TRBV29-1 to TRBJ1-1; D is possibly TRBD1 (6 bases). The CDR3 loop spans 13 amino acids. V was cut by 7 bases and J by 0 bases, with 12 bases left in between. Germline V gives CDR1 SQVTM, CDR2 ANQGSEA. The CDR3 spells CSAGDNLNTEAFF. CDR3 sequence (DNA): TGCAGCGCCGGGGACAACCTGAACACTGAAGCTTTCTTT.

The rearrangement links TRBV6-6 to TRBJ2-3, with 10 bases that match TRBD2. V was pared by 5 bases and J by 6 bases, with 14 bases of the junction left unmatched. The CDR3 covers 17 residues. Germline values: CDR1 MNHNY, CDR2 SVGAGI (reference sequence). The CDR3 loop is CASSLGVRLAGGDTQYF. DNA for the CDR3: TGTGCCAGCAGTCTGGGGGTTAGACTAGCGGGTGGGGATACGCAGTATTTT.

This clone has just one count. The chain is built from TRBV20-1 and TRBJ1-3; the D is unclear. The CDR3 spans 12 residues. V shed 3 bases and J shed 3 bases, with 6 bases lying between them. From germline, CDR1 is DFQATT and CDR2 SNEGSKA (reference sequence). The CDR3 protein is CSASLNGNTIYF. As DNA, the CDR3 is TGCAGTGCTAGTCTTAATGGAAACACCATATATTTT.

J is TRBJ1-2 and V is TRBV19; D ambiguous. V was cut by 5 bases and J by 8 bases, with 18 bases left in between. This CDR3 spans 14 amino acids. CDR1 LNHDA and CDR2 SQIVND come from the germline V gene (reference sequence). In DNA, the CDR3 is TGTGCCAGTAGTTCATACAGCAAGCAACTGGGCTACACCTTC. This codes for CASSSYSKQLGYTF.

This sequence joins TRBV20-1 and TRBJ2-1; TRBD2 matches at 12 bases. Germline lookup yields CDR1 DFQATT and CDR2 SNEGSKA (reference sequence). V shed 3 bases and J 6 bases; nucleotides not matched to a gene: 9. The CDR3 has 16 residues. CDR3 nucleotides: TGCAGTGCTAGTGGGCTAGCGGGAGGGCCGTCCAATGAGCAGTTCTTC. Its translation is CSASGLAGGPSNEQFF.

The genes are TRBV2 and TRBJ1-1; 8 nucleotides agree with TRBD1. The V gene end was trimmed by 4 bases and the J gene end by 4 bases; junction bases not matched to a gene: 5. The CDR3 loop spans 14 amino acids. Germline lookup yields CDR1 SNHLY and CDR2 FYNNEI. CDR3 in DNA: TGTGCCAGCAGTGTTAGAACAGGGGGCACTGAAGCTTTCTTT. Translating it yields CASSVRTGGTEAFF.

The V gene is TRBV14, the J gene TRBJ2-7; D gene unclear. The CDR3 contains 11 residues. Germline loops: CDR1 SGHDN, CDR2 FVKESK. V was pared by 2 bases and J by 3 bases, with 2 bases between. The CDR3 spells CASSQHYEQYF. CDR3 nucleotides: TGTGCCAGCAGCCAACACTACGAGCAGTACTTC.

This clone was recorded once. This chain joins TRBV10-2 and TRBJ2-3, with a weak D call TRBD1 (5 bases). V was trimmed by 7 bases and J by 2 bases, leaving 13 bases between them. CDR3 size: 14 residues. The germline V gene encodes CDR1 WSHSY and CDR2 SAAADI. CDR3 in amino acids: CASKGIHTTDTQYF. In nucleotides, the CDR3 is TGCGCCAGCAAGGGGATACACACCACAGATACGCAGTATTTT.

V and J are TRBV7-9 and TRBJ2-1; the D gene is possibly TRBD2 (5 bases). The CDR3 has 14 amino acids. Trimming cost V 4 bases and J 11 bases, with 18 bases left between them. Germline values: CDR1 SEHNR, CDR2 FQNEAQ (reference sequence). CDR3 in amino acids: CASSSSFRPGKQFF. The CDR3, as DNA: TGTGCCAGCAGCTCCTCCTTTAGGCCGGGGAAGCAGTTCTTC.